These 21 T cell receptor beta chains share one sample of origin, sequenced in a study of tumor-infiltrating lymphocytes in primary liver carcinoma. The investigators made TCR beta cDNA from about 500 ng total RNA, using a constant-region primer. Slightly modified ARM-PCR, run as three nested multiplex PCR rounds, produced the TCR beta libraries. TRBV1-TRBV30 forward primers and a C-beta reverse primer were used in the first two PCR rounds, which each ran for about 9 cycles. TCRdb re-called the multiplex PCR reads with MiXCR, one entry per CDR3 protein. The sample has around 70,000 distinct CDR3 sequences, 55% to 75% seen once. Unsorted bulk tissue (about 18-30 mg) underwent RNA and DNA co-extraction. Material for sequencing was liver tumor tissue from sampling region 4. Subset: tumor region T4, right-lateral pole. These receptors all come from a middle-aged man with primary liver carcinoma and hepatitis B virus infection.

This clonotype has a count of ten or more. This chain joins TRBV6-6 and TRBJ2-1; D is perhaps TRBD2 (5 bases). There are 14 residues in the CDR3. Germline assignment: CDR1 MNHNY and CDR2 SVGAGI (reference sequence). Trimming removed 2 bases from V and 8 bases from J, with 13 bases in between. The CDR3 loop is CASSYISGPDEQFF. CDR3 sequence (DNA): TGTGCCAGCAGTTACATCAGCGGTCCGGATGAGCAGTTCTTC.

The sample holds many counts of this clonotype. The chain joins TRBV25-1 to TRBJ2-3; D perhaps matches TRBD2 (5 bases). Germline V gene sequence: CDR1 MGHDK, CDR2 SYGVNS. V lost 6 bases, J lost 0 bases, and 13 bases lay in between. The CDR3 sequence is 15 residues long. The CDR3 DNA reads as TGTGCCAGCAGCCCCGACCCGGGAAGCACAGATACGCAGTATTTT. Translating gives CASSPDPGSTDTQYF.

This clonotype occurred a few times. Just one base apart from a much larger clone, this may be a read error. The conserved phenylalanine or tryptophan normally closing the CDR3 is absent here, so this likely arose from a read error. This chain joins TRBV10-3 and TRBJ1-1; D not resolved. Trimming shortened V by 3 bases and J by 4 bases, and 0 bases separated the two germline ends. The CDR3 length is 10 residues. The germline CDR1 and CDR2 sequences are ENHRY and SYGVKD. This chain's CDR3 is CAISDTEAFS. CDR3 nucleotide sequence: TGTGCCATCAGTGACACTGAAGCTTTCTCT.

With regard to this clonotype: One junction end does not reproduce the germline sequence, and a read error may be involved. This chain connects TRBV11-2 to TRBJ2-5; a possible D gene is TRBD1 (5 bases). Per the germline V gene, CDR1 is SGHAT and CDR2 is FQNNGV. CDR3 length: 17 residues. CDR3 in DNA: TGCGCCAGCAGCTTAGGGGCCTTATCCGGGTTTCAAGAGACCCAGTGCTTC. It codes for CASSLGALSGFQETQCF.

This chain uses TRBV15 with TRBJ2-7, with D maybe TRBD1 (5 bases). This CDR3 is built from 15 residues. V was trimmed by 2 bases and J by 0 bases, leaving 11 bases between them. Germline values: CDR1 LNHNV, CDR2 YYDKDF (reference sequence). CDR3 nucleotides: TGTGCCACCAGCAGACTGGACACCGGCTCCTACGAGCAGTACTTC. Protein sequence: CATSRLDTGSYEQYF.

This clonotype was detected once. Given a much more abundant clone one base away, this may be a read error. The CDR3 DNA sequence: TGTTCCTGGACCCTAGTAAACGAAAACGAGCAGTACTTC. Translated, it gives CSWTLVNENEQYF. This chain uses TRBV30 with TRBJ2-7; the D is unclear. The length of the CDR3 is 13 residues. Germline-derived CDR1 and CDR2 are GTSNPN and SVGIG (reference sequence).

A note on this clonotype: One end of the junction does not line up with germline, which may come from a read error. The chain recombines TRBV12-3 or TRBV12-4 with TRBJ2-7; 8 positions match TRBD2. This CDR3 spans 12 amino acids. The CDR3 DNA is TGTGCCAGCAGCGGACTAGCATGGGAGCAGCACTTC. It encodes CASSGLAWEQHF.

This clonotype was seen once. The CDR3 carries no conserved terminal phenylalanine or tryptophan, so it likely arises from a read error. The limits of the CDR3 on the DNA are not certain, so only TCRdb's listed CDR3 is given. This chain joins TRBV4-1 and TRBJ2-5. With termini counted, the CDR3 has 14 amino acids. Germline CDR1 reads MGHRA; CDR2 reads YSYEKL. CDR3 sequence: CASSQVSSGKTHYL.

This sequence joins TRBV28 and TRBJ2-7; 8 bases are a match to TRBD1. Per germline, CDR1 MDHEN and CDR2 SYDVKM. With 5 bases clipped from V and 6 bases from J, the junction kept 12 bases outside the gene matches. The CDR3 has 15 amino acids. For the CDR3, the DNA is TGTGCCAGCAGTACATGGGATGGGACAGGCGGCGAGCAGTACTTC. As protein: CASSTWDGTGGEQYF.

This clonotype was seen at least ten times. This chain joins TRBV6-6 and TRBJ2-7; 7 bases fit TRBD2. Germline values: CDR1 MNHNY, CDR2 SVGAGI (reference sequence). J lost 2 bases, V lost 6 bases, and 7 bases had no gene match. CDR3 length: 14 residues. The CDR3 nucleotides read TGTGCCAGCAGACCGGGACTACCCGCCTACGAGCAGTACTTC. Translating gives CASRPGLPAYEQYF.

The CDR3: CASSPFGLAGGDEQFF. CDR3 DNA sequence: TGTGCCAGCAGCCCCTTCGGACTAGCAGGGGGCGACGAGCAGTTCTTC. The chain couples TRBV12-3 or TRBV12-4 to TRBJ2-1; D may be TRBD1 or TRBD2 (8 bases each). This CDR3 is built from 16 residues. Trimming cost V 6 bases and J 10 bases, with 25 bases left between them.

As concerns this clonotype: The junction departs from the called germline gene at one end, perhaps through a read error. The genes are TRBV10-3 and TRBJ1-1; tentatively, D is TRBD1 (6 bases). This CDR3 region has 14 residues. Germline V gene data show CDR1 as ENHRY and CDR2 as SYGVKD. The DNA of the CDR3 is TGTGCCATCGGTGAGGACAGATGGAACACTGAAGCTTTCTTT. Its protein is CAIGEDRWNTEAFF.

Notes on this clonotype: Given the absence of the conserved phenylalanine or tryptophan at the CDR3 end, a read error is likely. No DNA is shown, since the ends of the CDR3 on it are uncertain; the CDR3 is the one TCRdb lists. The chain employs TRBV4-2 and TRBJ2-7; the listed D gene, TRBD2, was not tested against the DNA. The CDR3 is made up of 17 amino acids, end residues included. Germline V gene data show CDR1 as LGHNA and CDR2 as YNFKEQ. The CDR3 is CATTGLAGVYKSYKQYI.

This chain joins TRBV24-1 and TRBJ2-1; no clear D gene. Trimming took 4 bases from V and 0 from J, leaving 12 bases between them. Germline V gene lookup returns CDR1 KGHDR and CDR2 SFDVKD. The CDR3 runs to 16 residues. The CDR3 DNA reads TGTGCCACCAGTGACCCCGGGCGCAGCTCCTACAATGAGCAGTTCTTC. Its protein product is CATSDPGRSSYNEQFF.

A remark on this clonotype: This sequence may be a read error, since a much larger clone differs from it by one base. The chain joins TRBV28 to TRBJ1-2; perhaps TRBD1 as D (6 bases). V dropped 5 bases and J dropped 8 bases, with 15 bases sitting between them. Per the germline V gene, CDR1 is MDHEN and CDR2 is SYDVKM. The CDR3 is 13 amino acids. The CDR3 loop reads CASSRGQSGGYTF. The CDR3 nucleotides are TGTGCCAGCAGTCGCGGACAGAGCGGAGGCTACACCTTC.

The J gene is TRBJ2-3, the V gene TRBV29-1; D could derive from TRBD1 or TRBD2 (5 bases each). The CDR3 is made up of 13 amino acids. The V end lost 4 bases, the J end lost 12 bases, and 20 bases lay between the germline ends. CDR1 and CDR2 (germline): SQVTM, ANQGSEA. The CDR3: CSVGEGAGGTQYF. In nucleotides, the CDR3 is TGCAGCGTTGGAGAAGGGGCTGGAGGTACCCAGTATTTT.

J is TRBJ2-1 and V is TRBV18; 13 bases are shared with TRBD2. This CDR3 is built from 15 residues. The germline gives CDR1 KGHSH, CDR2 LQKENI. J gave up 7 bases and V 4 bases, and 4 bases lay outside the gene matches. The CDR3 sequence is CASSQWTSGRNEQFF. Here the CDR3 DNA reads TGTGCCAGCTCACAATGGACTAGCGGGAGAAATGAGCAGTTCTTC.

The rearrangement joins TRBV6-5 to TRBJ2-3; D is perhaps TRBD2 (6 bases). The V gene's germline CDR1 is MNHEY and CDR2 SVGAGI. Between the trimmed V and J ends, which lost 8 bases and 3 bases, there was a span of 15 bases. The CDR3 runs 14 residues. The CDR3 protein is CASCSAGSTDTQYF. DNA for the CDR3: TGTGCCAGCTGTTCTGCGGGGAGTACAGATACGCAGTATTTT.

As for this clonotype: One end of the junction is discordant with germline, which a read error may explain. The rearrangement links TRBV12-3 or TRBV12-4 to TRBJ1-2; tentatively, D is TRBD1 (5 bases). This CDR3 region has 14 residues. The CDR3 DNA sequence: TGTGCCAGTATACCGGGCTCATCGGGGGGTGGCCACACCTTC. Residues: CASIPGSSGGGHTF.

The V and J genes are TRBV7-9 and TRBJ2-7; D unclear. The CDR3 has 14 amino acids. Germline assignment: CDR1 SEHNR and CDR2 FQNEAQ (reference sequence). V lost 10 bases and J 3 bases, leaving 19 bases between the germline ends. The CDR3 spells CANREITVYYEQYF. DNA of the CDR3: TGTGCCAATCGAGAGATAACAGTCTACTACGAGCAGTACTTC.

This clonotype was seen a handful of times. This chain connects TRBV7-9 to TRBJ1-4, with TRBD1 as a possible D gene (5 bases). This CDR3 is built from 12 residues. Germline-derived CDR1 and CDR2 are SEHNR and FQNEAQ (reference sequence). With 8 bases removed from V and 7 bases from J, the gap between germline ends came to 11 bases. The chain's CDR3 is CASGGRGEKLFF. The CDR3 DNA reads as TGTGCCAGCGGGGGAAGGGGTGAAAAACTGTTTTTT.